The source of this T cell receptor (beta chain) is a study of blood T cell repertoires in COVID-19. Study information: Samples taken during acute and convalescent COVID-19 were collected in the United States, Italy and Spain.

Which cohort a participant joined came from the clinical history participants gave. Donors in Cohort 3 counted as recovered after two negative PCRs, clearance, or symptom resolution. V trimming: 1 base; J trimming: 4 bases; junction bases outside the gene matches: 2. CDR1 is KGHDR, CDR2 SFDVKD, per germline. The CDR3 spans 14 residues. Sequenced by immunoSEQ multiplex PCR; TCRdb stores in-frame clones only, minus some. In the table there are around 310,000 clones, about 88% of which are singletons. This clonotype originated in a woman in her 40s who had recovered from COVID-19. The rearrangement joins TRBV24-1 to TRBJ2-5, with 7 bases aligning to TRBD1. Sequenced input: PBMCs or T cells enriched from blood (not recorded which). The CDR3 loop is CATSDLRGPETQYF. The DNA for the CDR3 is TGTGCCACCAGTGATTTAAGGGGGCCAGAGACCCAGTACTTC.